The TCR beta chain under discussion was sequenced for a study of a mutant IDH1 vaccine in newly diagnosed glioma. Using immunoSEQ multiplex PCR, the repertoire was profiled, and TCRdb retains in-frame clones only, with some absent. The sample consists of around 30,000 clones, around nine tenths of them appearing once. Regarding this clone: Its antigen is as yet unknown.

The time point: week 23, last vaccination. Every vaccination contained 300 ug of the mutant IDH1 20-mer peptide and was paired with topical imiquimod. V shed 6 bases and J shed 0 bases, with 9 bases lying between them. This CDR3 contains 13 residues. Germline loops: CDR1 SQVTM, CDR2 ANQGSEA. The rearrangement links TRBV29-1 to TRBJ1-3, with no clear D. The sample here was PBMCs, taken from a glioma patient whose treatment included an IDH1 peptide vaccine. The clonotype was recovered from a man in his forties or fifties with glioma. The CDR3 spells CSVRLGSGNTIYF. The CDR3 DNA reads TGCAGCGTCCGACTGGGCTCTGGAAACACCATATATTTT.